The rows below give T cell receptor beta chains drawn from one sample of a study of beta chain features in type 1 diabetes. Measured with immunoSEQ multiplex PCR; TCRdb has only the in-frame clones, and not every one. The data show fewer than 350,000 clones, about 19% seen once. Material: naive CD4+ T cells from blood. These receptors were obtained from a woman aged 18-29 years in good health. Both conserved end residues are part of each CDR3. The order of the fields is J gene, D gene, clone size, V gene, CDR3 DNA, CDR3 protein. D genes are given only for firm matches. Size is stated for part of the rows, as once, few or many counts, or as a class when the clone is expanded.

J gene: TRBJ1-5; D gene: .; clone size: .; V gene: TRBV10-3; CDR3 DNA: TGTGCCACCCACCCGACAGGATCCAATCAGCCCCAGCATTTT; CDR3 protein: CATHPTGSNQPQHF
J gene: TRBJ2-5; D gene: .; clone size: .; V gene: TRBV15; CDR3 DNA: TGTGCCACCAGCGGGAAGCGGATCCAAGAGACCCAGTACTTC; CDR3 protein: CATSGKRIQETQYF
J gene: TRBJ1-1; D gene: .; clone size: .; V gene: TRBV4-1; CDR3 DNA: TGCGCCAGCAGCCCGAACATGAACACTGAAGCTTTCTTT; CDR3 protein: CASSPNMNTEAFF
J gene: TRBJ2-7; D gene: TRBD1; clone size: few; V gene: TRBV19; CDR3 DNA: TGTGCCAGTAGTATCCGGACAGGGGGCGAGCAGTACTTC; CDR3 protein: CASSIRTGGEQYF
J gene: TRBJ2-1; D gene: TRBD1; clone size: few; V gene: TRBV7-9; CDR3 DNA: TGTGCCAGCAGCTTACTGACAGGGTCCTACAATGAGCAGTTCTTC; CDR3 protein: CASSLLTGSYNEQFF
J gene: TRBJ2-2; D gene: TRBD1; clone size: few; V gene: TRBV23-1; CDR3 DNA: TGCGCCAGCGGTCACGACAGGGTTCGGACCGGGGAGCTGTTTTTT; CDR3 protein: CASGHDRVRTGELFF
J gene: TRBJ2-5; D gene: TRBD2; clone size: .; V gene: TRBV19; CDR3 DNA: TGTGCCAGTAGTGCGGGACTAGCGGGAGGTGGGTTCCGGTTCCAAGAGACCCAGTACTTC; CDR3 protein: CASSAGLAGGGFRFQETQYF
J gene: TRBJ2-1; D gene: TRBD1; clone size: .; V gene: TRBV19; CDR3 DNA: TGTGCCAGTAGGAAACAGGGGGCGCGAATAGAGCAGTTCTTC; CDR3 protein: CASRKQGARIEQFF
J gene: TRBJ1-1; D gene: .; clone size: few; V gene: TRBV5-1; CDR3 DNA: TGCGCCAGCAGCTTTGGAGGAATGAACACTGAAGCTTTCTTT; CDR3 protein: CASSFGGMNTEAFF
J gene: TRBJ2-7; D gene: .; clone size: few; V gene: TRBV7-2; CDR3 DNA: TGTGCCAGCAGCTTCCGGGGAGGCGACGAGCAGTACTTC; CDR3 protein: CASSFRGGDEQYF
J gene: TRBJ2-3; D gene: TRBD1; clone size: few; V gene: TRBV5-1; CDR3 DNA: TGCGCCAGCAGCTTACCTTCACCGGGACAGGGGGCCGATACGCAGTATTTT; CDR3 protein: CASSLPSPGQGADTQYF
J gene: TRBJ1-1; D gene: .; clone size: few; V gene: TRBV12-5; CDR3 DNA: TGTGCTAGTGGTTTGGCAGAACCTGAAGCTTTCTTT; CDR3 protein: CASGLAEPEAFF
J gene: TRBJ2-5; D gene: TRBD2; clone size: .; V gene: TRBV4-1; CDR3 DNA: TGCGCCAGCAGCCATACTAGCGTGCAAGAGACCCAGTACTTC; CDR3 protein: CASSHTSVQETQYF
J gene: TRBJ2-7; D gene: TRBD2; clone size: .; V gene: TRBV7-9; CDR3 DNA: TGTGCCAGCAGCTTAGGGCCAGCGGGGGGCTACGAGCAGTACTTC; CDR3 protein: CASSLGPAGGYEQYF
J gene: TRBJ1-1; D gene: .; clone size: .; V gene: TRBV5-1; CDR3 DNA: TGCGCCAGCAGCTTGCAGGGCAGCCTCACTGAAGCTTTCTTT; CDR3 protein: CASSLQGSLTEAFF
J gene: TRBJ2-7; D gene: TRBD2; clone size: .; V gene: TRBV4-1; CDR3 DNA: TGCGCCAGCAGCCCAGGACTAGCGGGTGCCTACGAGCAGTACTTC; CDR3 protein: CASSPGLAGAYEQYF
J gene: TRBJ2-3; D gene: TRBD2; clone size: few; V gene: TRBV7-2; CDR3 DNA: TGTGCCAGCAGCCAGATTAGCGGGGTTGCTAGCACAGATACGCAGTATTTT; CDR3 protein: CASSQISGVASTDTQYF
J gene: TRBJ2-7; D gene: .; clone size: .; V gene: TRBV29-1; CDR3 DNA: TGCAGCGTTGAAGATTGGGTGGCAGGGGCCGCCAGGGGCGAGCAGTACTTC; CDR3 protein: CSVEDWVAGAARGEQYF
J gene: TRBJ2-2; D gene: TRBD2; clone size: .; V gene: TRBV9; CDR3 DNA: TGTGCCAGCAGCGTAGGCCTAGCGGAGATCACCGGGGAGCTGTTTTTT; CDR3 protein: CASSVGLAEITGELFF
J gene: TRBJ1-1; D gene: .; clone size: .; V gene: TRBV7-8; CDR3 DNA: TGTGCCAGCAGCTACCGGACTGGGAACACTGAAGCTTTCTTT; CDR3 protein: CASSYRTGNTEAFF
J gene: TRBJ1-2; D gene: TRBD1; clone size: once; V gene: TRBV6-5; CDR3 DNA: TGTGCCAGCAGCCAGGGGGTTCCTAACGGCTACACCTTC; CDR3 protein: CASSQGVPNGYTF
J gene: TRBJ2-6; D gene: TRBD2; clone size: .; V gene: TRBV7-9; CDR3 DNA: TGTGCCAGCAACTTAGGAGCGGGAGGCTCTGGGGCCAACGTCCTGACTTTC; CDR3 protein: CASNLGAGGSGANVLTF
J gene: TRBJ2-7; D gene: .; clone size: few; V gene: TRBV6-5; CDR3 DNA: TGTGCCAGCAGTTACGCGGGGAGGTTGTCCGAGCAGTACTTC; CDR3 protein: CASSYAGRLSEQYF
J gene: TRBJ2-7; D gene: TRBD1; clone size: few; V gene: TRBV19; CDR3 DNA: TGTGCCAGTAGTTCCTCCGGACAGGGTTCCCACGAGCAGTACTTC; CDR3 protein: CASSSSGQGSHEQYF
J gene: TRBJ2-2; D gene: TRBD1; clone size: .; V gene: TRBV19; CDR3 DNA: TGTGCCAGTGCTGGGACAGGGGACACCGGGGAGCTGTTTTTT; CDR3 protein: CASAGTGDTGELFF
J gene: TRBJ2-2; D gene: .; clone size: few; V gene: TRBV4-1; CDR3 DNA: TGCGCCAGCAGCCAACCGAGCGCCCCCAACACCGGGGAGCTGTTTTTT; CDR3 protein: CASSQPSAPNTGELFF
J gene: TRBJ2-1; D gene: TRBD2; clone size: .; V gene: TRBV4-2; CDR3 DNA: TGTGCCAGCAGCCAAGATCCCGTGTCTAGCGGTTACAATGAGCAGTTCTTC; CDR3 protein: CASSQDPVSSGYNEQFF
J gene: TRBJ2-1; D gene: TRBD2; clone size: few; V gene: TRBV7-9; CDR3 DNA: TGTGCCAGCAGCCGTGGAGCGGGAGGGCCCTACAATGAGCAGTTCTTC; CDR3 protein: CASSRGAGGPYNEQFF
J gene: TRBJ1-5; D gene: .; clone size: few; V gene: TRBV19; CDR3 DNA: TGTGCCAGTAGTTCCCCACAGGGAAGAGTGCAGCCCCAGCATTTT; CDR3 protein: CASSSPQGRVQPQHF
J gene: TRBJ2-7; D gene: TRBD2; clone size: .; V gene: TRBV9; CDR3 DNA: TGTGCCGGAGGACTAGCGGGAGGGCAGTCCTACGAGCAGTACTTC; CDR3 protein: CAGGLAGGQSYEQYF
J gene: TRBJ2-5; D gene: TRBD2; clone size: few; V gene: TRBV29-1; CDR3 DNA: TGCAGCGTTGAAGGGGGTCGGGGGGACCAAGAGACCCAGTACTTC; CDR3 protein: CSVEGGRGDQETQYF
J gene: TRBJ2-7; D gene: .; clone size: few; V gene: TRBV7-2; CDR3 DNA: TGTGCCAGCAGCCGGAGCGTGAGCTCCTACGAGCAGTACTTC; CDR3 protein: CASSRSVSSYEQYF
J gene: TRBJ1-2; D gene: TRBD1; clone size: .; V gene: TRBV30; CDR3 DNA: TGTGCCTGGAGTCCCAGGGGGCTGGGGTATGGCTACACCTTC; CDR3 protein: CAWSPRGLGYGYTF
J gene: TRBJ2-3; D gene: TRBD1; clone size: .; V gene: TRBV6-5; CDR3 DNA: TGTGCCAGCAGTTTTACGGGACAGGCTAGCACAGATACGCAGTATTTT; CDR3 protein: CASSFTGQASTDTQYF
J gene: TRBJ2-4; D gene: .; clone size: .; V gene: TRBV27; CDR3 DNA: TGTGCCAGCAGTCCGAATACGGAGACCCTAGCCAAAAACATTCAGTACTTC; CDR3 protein: CASSPNTETLAKNIQYF
J gene: TRBJ2-1; D gene: TRBD2; clone size: .; V gene: TRBV5-1; CDR3 DNA: TGCGCCAGCAGCACCTCTCCTCTCGTGAATAGCGGGCTCCCGGGAAATGAGCAGTTCTTC; CDR3 protein: CASSTSPLVNSGLPGNEQFF
J gene: TRBJ2-1; D gene: .; clone size: .; V gene: TRBV7-9; CDR3 DNA: TGTGCCAGCAGCCGAACCACAGGGGGGGATGAGCAGTTCTTC; CDR3 protein: CASSRTTGGDEQFF
J gene: TRBJ2-1; D gene: TRBD2; clone size: .; V gene: TRBV6-5; CDR3 DNA: TGTGCCAGCAGTTACTGGACTAGAGGCCTTAATGAGCAGTTCTTC; CDR3 protein: CASSYWTRGLNEQFF
J gene: TRBJ1-4; D gene: TRBD1; clone size: few; V gene: TRBV6-5; CDR3 DNA: TGTGCCAGCGGGGACAGTAATGAAAAACTGTTTTTT; CDR3 protein: CASGDSNEKLFF
J gene: TRBJ1-1; D gene: .; clone size: few; V gene: TRBV4-2; CDR3 DNA: TGTGCCAGCAGCCAATCATGGGGGGAGACTGAAGCTTTCTTT; CDR3 protein: CASSQSWGETEAFF
J gene: TRBJ1-6; D gene: .; clone size: .; V gene: TRBV7-2; CDR3 DNA: TGTGCCAGCAGTTCCACAGGGCTTAATTCACCCCTCCACTTT; CDR3 protein: CASSSTGLNSPLHF
J gene: TRBJ1-5; D gene: .; clone size: .; V gene: TRBV5-5; CDR3 DNA: TGTGCCAGCAGCCCGCTGGGGGGTAGGGGCAATCAGCCCCAGCATTTT; CDR3 protein: CASSPLGGRGNQPQHF
J gene: TRBJ1-5; D gene: .; clone size: few; V gene: TRBV2; CDR3 DNA: TGTGCCAGTCGAAAGGCAGGAACTAGCAATCAGCCCCAGCATTTT; CDR3 protein: CASRKAGTSNQPQHF
J gene: TRBJ1-6; D gene: TRBD1; clone size: .; V gene: TRBV30; CDR3 DNA: TGTGCCTGGAAGGGGATAACAGGGGCTAATTCACCCCTCCACTTT; CDR3 protein: CAWKGITGANSPLHF
J gene: TRBJ1-2; D gene: TRBD1; clone size: .; V gene: TRBV18; CDR3 DNA: TGTGCCAGCTCACCAGGGACAGGGGGCTTTCCTAACTATGGCTACACCTTC; CDR3 protein: CASSPGTGGFPNYGYTF
J gene: TRBJ2-7; D gene: .; clone size: .; V gene: TRBV7-2; CDR3 DNA: TGTGCCAGCAGCTTGGCAAGAAGGGGGTACGAGCAGTACTTC; CDR3 protein: CASSLARRGYEQYF
J gene: TRBJ2-1; D gene: TRBD2; clone size: few; V gene: TRBV10-3; CDR3 DNA: TGTGCCATCAGCGGACTTACTAGCGGGAGAGGGAATGAGCAGTTCTTC; CDR3 protein: CAISGLTSGRGNEQFF
J gene: TRBJ2-2; D gene: .; clone size: .; V gene: TRBV27; CDR3 DNA: TGTGCCAGCAGTTTATCTATGGCCCCAGGGGAAAACGGCGGGGAGCTGTTTTTT; CDR3 protein: CASSLSMAPGENGGELFF
J gene: TRBJ2-1; D gene: .; clone size: .; V gene: TRBV2; CDR3 DNA: TGTGCCAGCAGTGCAGGGGCCCTTTACAATGAGCAGTTCTTC; CDR3 protein: CASSAGALYNEQFF
J gene: TRBJ2-1; D gene: TRBD2; clone size: once; V gene: TRBV6-5; CDR3 DNA: TGTGCCAGCAGTTTTAGCGGGAGGGCCTACAATGAGCAGTTCTTC; CDR3 protein: CASSFSGRAYNEQFF
J gene: TRBJ1-5; D gene: .; clone size: few; V gene: TRBV7-2; CDR3 DNA: TGTGCCAGCAGCGGCCACCCTAATCAGCCCCAGCATTTT; CDR3 protein: CASSGHPNQPQHF
J gene: TRBJ2-4; D gene: TRBD2; clone size: few; V gene: TRBV5-5; CDR3 DNA: TGTGCCAGCAGCTTCGTAGCGGGAGTAGCCAAAAACATTCAGTACTTC; CDR3 protein: CASSFVAGVAKNIQYF